The 25 T cell receptor beta chains presented below share a single source sample, sequenced in a study of blood T cells in healthy people across ages. A J-beta primer mix and a sample-barcoded 5' primer were used in a second PCR of roughly 7 to 12 cycles. MiXCR was run by TCRdb on the 5' RACE reads, yielding one entry per CDR3 protein. The table shows fewer than 950,000 distinct CDR3 sequences, with roughly 40% occurring only once. The sequenced sample was blood. The receptors stem from a man younger than 30 in good health.

This clonotype has only a few counts. The chain joins TRBV2 to TRBJ2-5, with D hard to call. The CDR3 consists of 13 residues. The V end lost 1 base, the J end lost 1 base, and 4 bases lay between the germline ends. Germline V CDR1 and CDR2: SNHLY, FYNNEI. The CDR3 reads CASSEETQETQYF. In DNA form, the CDR3 reads TGTGCCAGCAGTGAAGAGACCCAAGAGACCCAGTACTTC. Supplemented by reference TRBV2 and TRBJ2-5, the full variable domain reads EPEVTQTPSHQVTQMGQEVILRCVPISNHLYFYWYRQILGQKVEFLVSFYNNEISEKSEIFDDQFSVERPDGSNFTLKIRSTKLEDSAMYFCASSEETQETQYFGPGTRLLVL.

The chain couples TRBV5-1 to TRBJ2-7; 9 bases align to TRBD1. J gave up 3 bases and V 3 bases, and 4 bases lay outside the gene matches. Germline V gene lookup returns CDR1 SGHRS and CDR2 YFSETQ. The CDR3 sequence is 14 residues long. For the CDR3, the DNA is TGCGCCAGCAGCTCCGGGACAGGGTTCTACGAGCAGTACTTC. It specifies CASSSGTGFYEQYF.

This clonotype showed up many times. The chain carries TRBV20-1 and TRBJ1-2; D possibly corresponds to TRBD1 (5 bases). CDR1 and CDR2 from the germline V gene are DFQATT and SNEGSKA (reference sequence). The CDR3 covers 13 residues. Trimming left V 5 bases short and J 3 bases short, with 13 bases between. The CDR3, as DNA: TGCAGTGCTCCGCCCGGGGCTGACTATGGCTACACCTTC. Amino acid sequence: CSAPPGADYGYTF.

The V gene is TRBV10-3, the J gene TRBJ2-3; D assignment may be TRBD1 or TRBD2 (5 bases each). With 0 bases removed from V and 2 bases from J, the gap between germline ends came to 18 bases. The CDR3 is 18 residues long. The germline CDR1 and CDR2 sequences are ENHRY and SYGVKD. This chain's CDR3 is CAISESMARDGSTDTQYF. In DNA, the CDR3 is TGTGCCATCAGTGAGTCGATGGCCCGGGACGGATCCACAGATACGCAGTATTTT.

This clonotype was observed a handful of times. The rearrangement joins TRBV12-3 or TRBV12-4 to TRBJ1-2; 8 bases align to TRBD1. This CDR3 comprises 13 residues. J was trimmed by 6 bases and V by 8 bases; bases with no gene match: 8. CDR3 protein: CASLDRDLNGYTF. The CDR3 DNA is TGTGCCAGCTTGGACAGGGACTTAAATGGCTACACCTTC.

This clonotype came up a few times. V is TRBV27 and J is TRBJ2-5, with 7 positions matching TRBD1. The better agreement between TRBJ2-7 and the DNA end casts doubt on the J call. The CDR3 contains 14 residues. The germline CDR1 and CDR2 sequences are MNHEY and SMNVEV (reference sequence). CDR3 sequence: CASSGHRQGGEQYF. The CDR3 nucleotides read TGTGCCAGCAGTGGGCACCGACAGGGCGGCGAGCAGTACTTC.

This clonotype showed up many times. The V gene is TRBV7-2, the J gene TRBJ2-3; tentatively, D is TRBD1 (6 bases). The CDR3 length is 13 residues. Germline CDR1 reads SGHTA; CDR2 reads FQGNSA. Deletions cut 1 base from V and 4 bases from J, with 6 bases between. The CDR3 DNA follows: TGTGCCAGCAGCTTAGACAGGGCAGATACGCAGTATTTT. Translating gives CASSLDRADTQYF.

CDR3 sequence (DNA): TGTGCCAGCAGCTCAATGGGCAGGGCCAGGAACACTGAAGCTTTCTTT. This codes for CASSSMGRARNTEAFF. The chain links TRBV7-2 to TRBJ1-1; D possibly corresponds to TRBD1 (5 bases). The CDR3 has 16 residues. V was clipped by 4 bases and J by 1 base, with 16 bases between them. Germline V CDR1 and CDR2: SGHTA, FQGNSA.

The chain uses TRBV7-2 and TRBJ1-1; D is undetermined. The germline V gene encodes CDR1 SGHTA and CDR2 FQGNSA. The CDR3 covers 13 residues. V gave up 1 base and J gave up 10 bases, with 13 bases separating them. CDR3 sequence reads: CASSLGPPSTAFF. CDR3 coding DNA: TGTGCCAGCAGCTTAGGTCCCCCCAGTACAGCTTTCTTT.

V gene TRBV20-1 combines with J gene TRBJ2-5; D is unresolved. The CDR3 extends over 12 amino acids. V was shortened by 1 base and J by 5 bases, with 8 bases between the two germline ends. Germline CDR1 DFQATT, CDR2 SNEGSKA (reference sequence). The CDR3 region has the DNA TGCAGTGCTAGAGCTAGGTCTGAGACCCAGTACTTC. Translation gives CSARARSETQYF.

This chain links TRBV12-3 or TRBV12-4 with TRBJ2-3; the D gene is possibly TRBD2 (5 bases). V was shortened by 1 base and J by 5 bases, with 16 bases between the two germline ends. This CDR3 has 16 residues. Written as DNA, the CDR3 is TGTGCCAGCAGTTTAGGCCTGCCCGGGGTAGGAGATACGCAGTATTTT. Translating gives CASSLGLPGVGDTQYF.

This clonotype was counted only a few times. V gene TRBV7-9 combines with J gene TRBJ1-2, with D unclear. The CDR3 contains 16 residues. Germline assignment: CDR1 SEHNR and CDR2 FQNEAQ (reference sequence). The V end lost 5 bases, the J end lost 0 bases, and 16 bases lay between the germline ends. This CDR3 is CASSPGWLQSNYGYTF. The CDR3 DNA sequence: TGTGCCAGCAGCCCTGGGTGGCTGCAATCTAACTATGGCTACACCTTC.

This chain joins TRBV7-2 and TRBJ1-1; tentative D call: TRBD1 (5 bases). Trimming removed 5 bases at V and 1 base at J, with 14 bases between. There are 15 residues in the CDR3. The germline V gene has CDR1 SGHTA and CDR2 FQGNSA. DNA for the CDR3: TGTGCCAGCAGCCCGTGGGGGAGAGGGAACACTGAAGCTTTCTTT. Amino acid sequence: CASSPWGRGNTEAFF.

J is TRBJ2-1 and V is TRBV6-6, with D possibly matching TRBD2 (6 bases). With 2 bases removed from V and 4 bases from J, the gap between germline ends came to 12 bases. The CDR3 is 15 amino acids. Germline CDR1 is MNHNY and CDR2 is SVGAGI (reference sequence). In DNA form, the CDR3 reads TGTGCCAGCAGTTACGTAGCGGACCCTTACAATGAGCAGTTCTTC. The encoded protein is CASSYVADPYNEQFF.

This clonotype was recorded a few times. The V call is TRBV25-1, the J call TRBJ2-7; 11 bases line up with TRBD2. The J segment lost 10 bases and the V segment lost 4 bases, leaving 12 bases of the junction unmatched. The CDR3 consists of 15 residues. Germline V CDR1 and CDR2: MGHDK, SYGVNS. The CDR3 protein is CASSALAGGQETQYF. CDR3 DNA sequence: TGTGCCAGCAGTGCCCTAGCGGGGGGACAAGAGACTCAGTACTTC.

The chain links TRBV2 to TRBJ1-5; D is ambiguous. Germline assignment: CDR1 SNHLY and CDR2 FYNNEI. This CDR3 has 13 residues. The V end lost 7 bases, the J end lost 4 bases, and 11 bases lay between the germline ends. CDR3 loop: CASKYIANQPQHF. The CDR3 DNA sequence: TGTGCCAGCAAGTACATAGCGAATCAGCCCCAGCATTTT.

This clonotype was recorded a few times. This rearrangement joins TRBV5-1 to TRBJ2-5; D is perhaps TRBD1 (5 bases). V gave up 4 bases and J gave up 2 bases, with 12 bases separating them. This CDR3 is built from 14 residues. Germline V gene data show CDR1 as SGHRS and CDR2 as YFSETQ. The CDR3 reads CASSRGQRQETQYF. CDR3 DNA: TGCGCCAGCAGCCGAGGACAACGACAAGAGACCCAGTACTTC.

Comments on this clonotype: Germline and junction disagree at one end, which may indicate a read error. The chain joins TRBV7-3 to TRBJ2-5, with D perhaps matching TRBD1 or TRBD2 (5 bases each). The CDR3 covers 19 residues. Germline values: CDR1 SGHTA, CDR2 FQGTGA. For the CDR3, the DNA is TGTGCCAGCAGCTTAACGGGTGGTCCGGGGCGGGCGGAACAAGAGACCCAGTGCTTC. Translating gives CASSLTGGPGRAEQETQCF.

This clonotype was detected a few times. The chain is built from TRBV4-3 and TRBJ1-1; D not certain. The CDR3 covers 17 residues. Germline lookup yields CDR1 LGHNA and CDR2 YSLEER. V was shortened by 2 bases and J by 0 bases, with 16 bases between the two germline ends. The CDR3 sequence: CASSQYTSGGLNTEAFF. CDR3 coding DNA: TGCGCCAGCAGCCAATACACATCCGGCGGGCTGAACACTGAAGCTTTCTTT.

V gene TRBV3-1 combines with J gene TRBJ1-2, with D tentatively TRBD1 (5 bases). CDR1 LGHDT and CDR2 YNNKEL come from the germline V gene (reference sequence). CDR3 length: 12 residues. V was cut by 4 bases and J by 6 bases, with 9 bases left in between. CDR3 bases: TGTGCCAGCAGCCCCGCAGGGCATGGCTACACCTTC. This sequence encodes CASSPAGHGYTF.

V usage is TRBV7-6 and J usage is TRBJ2-7; no reliable D call. CDR1 SGHVS and CDR2 FNYEAQ come from the germline V gene. Trimming left V 2 bases short and J 4 bases short, with 15 bases between. The CDR3 is made up of 15 amino acids. The CDR3 is CASSLRLGPSYEQYF. Here the CDR3 DNA reads TGTGCCAGCAGCTTAAGGCTAGGGCCGAGTTACGAGCAGTACTTC.

This clonotype was observed many times. The chain carries TRBV4-3 and TRBJ2-1; the D gene is possibly TRBD2 (5 bases). V gave up 0 bases and J gave up 3 bases, with 15 bases separating them. This CDR3 has 17 residues. The germline V gene has CDR1 LGHNA and CDR2 YSLEER. The CDR3 reads CASSQDPPAGGYNEQFF. CDR3 DNA: TGCGCCAGCAGCCAAGATCCGCCGGCTGGAGGCTACAATGAGCAGTTCTTC.

This clonotype appeared many times. The chain employs TRBV12-3 or TRBV12-4 and TRBJ1-6; D ambiguous. The V gene lost 2 bases and the J gene lost 9 bases, with 14 bases spanning the gap. The CDR3 extends over 15 amino acids. As DNA, the CDR3 is TGTGCCAGCAGTTTACAAGCAGTACGGGCTTCACCCCTCCACTTT. Protein sequence: CASSLQAVRASPLHF.

This clonotype was seen more than once but under ten times. This chain joins TRBV29-1 and TRBJ2-2, with D maybe TRBD2 (6 bases). This CDR3 comprises 14 residues. Trimming took off 4 bases at V and 0 bases at J, with 9 bases between the two ends. The germline V gene has CDR1 SQVTM and CDR2 ANQGSEA. The CDR3 bases are TGCAGCGTTGGGACGGGAGCGAACACCGGGGAGCTGTTTTTT. Encoded protein: CSVGTGANTGELFF.

This clonotype was seen a few times. DNA for the CDR3: TGTGCCAGCAGTTCGGCCTCCTCCGTAAACATTCAGTACTTC. The encoded protein is CASSSASSVNIQYF. The chain employs TRBV28 and TRBJ2-4; D is undetermined. This CDR3 spans 14 amino acids. Deletions cut 4 bases from V and 6 bases from J, with 13 bases between. Germline loops: CDR1 MDHEN, CDR2 SYDVKM.